This T cell receptor (beta chain) was identified during a study of T cells expressing NK-cell markers. The wider study: Sequenced donors, eight in total, included seven who were HCMV-seropositive and one who was seronegative. Study-wide points: These clonotypes additionally ranked first within the CD3+CD56-NKG2C+ fraction of a few donors.

5'RACE template switching with UMIs produced the TCR beta cDNA. TCRdb re-called the 5' RACE reads and gives one entry per CDR3 protein, without DNA. The sample table sets out 400,000 to 550,000 distinct CDR3 sequences. This CDR3 has 13 amino acids. Germline V gives CDR1 SGHTA, CDR2 FQGNSA. Of note for this clonotype: The antigen remains unidentified.

V and J are TRBV7-2 and TRBJ2-4; TCRdb calls TRBD1, which cannot be checked without DNA. Sequencing used blood T cells: a sorted CD56 or NKG2C T cell subset, CD4+ or CD8+ T cells, or bulk PBMC T cells (not recorded which). This clonotype originated in a woman between 18 and 70 years old in good health. The CDR3 loop reads CASSEDRKNIQYF.